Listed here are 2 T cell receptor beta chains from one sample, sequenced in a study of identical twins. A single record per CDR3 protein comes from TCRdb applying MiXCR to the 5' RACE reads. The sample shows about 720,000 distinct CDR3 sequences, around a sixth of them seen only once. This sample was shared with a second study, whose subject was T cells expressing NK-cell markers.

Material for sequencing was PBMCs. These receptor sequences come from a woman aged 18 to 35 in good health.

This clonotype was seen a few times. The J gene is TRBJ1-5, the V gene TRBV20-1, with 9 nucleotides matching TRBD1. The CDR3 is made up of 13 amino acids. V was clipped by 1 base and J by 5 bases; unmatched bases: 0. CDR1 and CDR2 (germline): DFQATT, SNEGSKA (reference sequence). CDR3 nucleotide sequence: TGCAGTGCTAGAGGGGACAGGGATCAGCCCCAGCATTTT. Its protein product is CSARGDRDQPQHF.

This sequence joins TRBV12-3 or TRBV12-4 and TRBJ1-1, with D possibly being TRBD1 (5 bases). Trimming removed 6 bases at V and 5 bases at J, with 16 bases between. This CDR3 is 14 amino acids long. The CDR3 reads CASSATGRGTEAFF. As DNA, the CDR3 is TGTGCCAGCAGCGCCACAGGTCGAGGGACTGAAGCTTTCTTT.